The following is a T cell receptor beta chain sequence with its context. Its recognized antigen is unknown. The input lacks base qualities; no much larger clone sits a single base away. This entry comes from a study of shared T cell receptors in the human thymus (dated by TCRdb to the early 2020s). A note on the overall study: The study examined how self-reactive, shared T-cell receptor alpha chains are generated in the human thymus.

The trim is 5 bases for V and 3 bases for J, with a gap of 10 bases between the germline ends. As encoded in the germline V gene, CDR1 is SGHAT while CDR2 is FQNNGV. The CDR3 holds 13 amino acids from the cysteine to the phenylalanine. The read is trimmed to its CDR3 DNA, 39 bases read in frame from base 1. Library preparation was by the immunoSEQ multiplex PCR assay. The clones in this table, taken by TCRdb from immuneACCESS, are in-frame only. Not every clone is retained; where verified, under half of the shortfall comes from an unresolved V gene, and the cause of the rest is unknown. For this sample the table gives approximately 760,000 clones, of which around 85% were detected only once. The ten largest clonotypes hold over 0.008% of the sample. These data were likewise used in another study, on human thymus T cells. As the second study states: The donors were immunologically healthy infants in Finland who had open corrective cardiac surgery for congenital heart defects. Thymus tissue was collected as surgical resects that were removed during corrective cardiac surgery. Usage of V and J gene segments appeared to be biased in both the thymic and the peripheral blood repertoires. The related research reported highly overlapping thymic TCR repertoires among unrelated individuals. TCR alpha and beta repertoires from about 8 infant thymus samples and a few related peripheral blood samples were characterized in the study. The cohort included more than 5 male and a couple of female infants, with donor ages spanning 7 to 244 days. Thymocytes were released mechanically from tissue and stored at -70 °C as pellets of roughly 9-31 million cells. A QIAsymphony instrument was used to extract genomic DNA from frozen cell pellets. Using the immunoSEQ multiplex PCR assay, the TCRB and TCRAD loci were amplified from a standardized quantity of quality-controlled genomic DNA. The V(D)J region was spanned by amplicons of a length sufficient to cover the CDR3 and to identify V and J genes. Amplicon sequencing was performed on an Illumina platform through the commercial immunoSEQ service. Primer bias and sequencing errors were corrected as previously described, and TCRAD and TCRB definitions were based on the IMGT database. The repertoires were analysed using immunoSEQ Analyzer 3.0 and VDJTools for basic statistics, V/J segment usage, diversity estimates, rarefaction and pairwise overlap. Diversity was estimated with Chao1, ChaoE, Efron-Thisted, Shannon and inverse Simpson indices, and also on datasets down-sampled to the smallest sample. For repertoire overlap, CDR3 nucleotide sequence, V gene and J gene had to match strictly, and clustering was done by Jaccard-based multidimensional scaling. On average, thymus samples yielded 810,000 or so unique TCRB clonotypes, whereas blood samples yielded roughly 80,000.

Sequencing used thymocytes. The sequence came from a girl less than two years old with a congenital heart defect. Donor details come from another sample of the same person, matched by shared clones. The chain is assembled from TRBV11-2 and TRBJ2-5; possibly the D gene is TRBD2, per 6 matching bases. The encoded CDR3 is CASSRDFEETQYF. The nucleotides are TGTGCCAGCAGCAGGGACTTCGAAGAGACCCAGTACTTC.